This T cell receptor beta chain was captured in a study of vaccination effects on CD4 cells after COVID-19. Study in general: With the ViraFEST assay, the study expanded antigen-specific CD4+ T cells using viral peptide pools, then sequenced them.

Produced via immunoSEQ multiplex PCR; TCRdb's table is partial and in-frame only. The sample yields nearly 45,000 clones, approximately 72% seen once. Study outcomes and limitations: Among infection- and vaccine-induced clones, marked clonal contraction occurred late after vaccination.

Germline V gene data show CDR1 as MNHEY and CDR2 as SVGAGI. Trimming stripped 2 bases from V and 3 bases from J, with 14 bases between. This CDR3 contains 16 residues. For this clone: Its antigen is currently unknown.

Following culture for 9 to 11 days, CD4+ T cells were isolated. Every participant took two doses of the BNT162b2 or mRNA-1273 vaccine. Half-medium replacement with IL-2 medium occurred on days 3 and 7. The chain combines TRBV6-5 with TRBJ1-5; a weak D match, TRBD1 (5 bases). Here the sequenced sample was CD4+ T cells from PBMCs cultured without peptide, taken after COVID-19 vaccination. This TCR derives from a human donor who received a COVID-19 vaccine. CDR3 nucleotide sequence: TGTGCCAGCAGTTACGGGGCAGCGACTTCCAATCAGCCCCAGCATTTT. Protein: CASSYGAATSNQPQHF.